The present T cell receptor (beta chain) was sequenced within a study of lymphopenia after photon versus proton radiotherapy. Method: immunoSEQ multiplex PCR; TCRdb's copy keeps in-frame clones and lacks some. The sample has 15,000 to 20,000 clones; more than 65% are singletons. V was trimmed by 4 bases and J by 3 bases, leaving 16 bases between them. Germline V gene sequence: CDR1 MNHNS, CDR2 SASEGT. The CDR3 covers 15 residues. General study results and limits: In patients who died, overall survival fell as post-nadir TCR diversity dropped more. Survival link was tested only in deceased patients; proton benefit remains a possibility. Relative stability marked proton patients; photon patients lost diversity and naive cells. Oligoclonal CD8+ Temra expansion after nadir drove photon patients' diversity drop.

For this clone: Its matching antigen is unknown.

The material was peripheral blood, obtained from a patient treated with proton-based radiotherapy. The origin of this receptor is a man aged 70 or older with pancreatic cancer. This chain joins TRBV6-1 and TRBJ2-7, with a tentative D call TRBD2 (7 bases). In DNA, the CDR3 is TGTGCCAGCAGTGGAGGACAGTGGGGGGGCTACGAGCAGTACTTC. It yields the protein CASSGGQWGGYEQYF.